The subject of this entry is one T cell receptor (beta chain). Its antigen is currently not known. One base away there is no much larger clone; base qualities are not given. This entry comes from a study of cytomegalovirus exposure and HLA in healthy donors (dated by TCRdb to 2015 to 2018). Study-level background: A later analysis indicated that the 120 or so validation repertoires were generated on the platform also employed for the roughly 650 repertoires of the first cohort. The study aimed to test whether cataloging public T cell receptors could reveal signatures of past pathogen exposure. In addition to the first cohort of roughly 670 subjects, a separate validation cohort of approximately 110 different subjects was used. High-throughput TCR immunosequencing, statistical association of individual TCRs with disease status, and machine learning were combined to predict cytomegalovirus infection status.

Germline trimming amounts to 1 base on V and 8 bases on J, with 7 as the count of junction bases outside the gene matches. Counted from cysteine to phenylalanine, this CDR3 has 15 amino acids. The entry retains the CDR3 DNA only, 45 bases that are in frame from base 1. CDR1 is given as MDHEN and CDR2 as SYDVKM, both from the germline V gene. The library was prepared using the immunoSEQ multiplex PCR assay. The authors' pipeline ran thus. A statistical classification framework was built for diagnosing cytomegalovirus status from the catalog of TCR beta chain sequences. As stored in TCRdb, this immuneACCESS dataset retains in-frame rearrangements with V and J assigned. A fraction of the clones does not appear; measured against another copy, unresolved V genes explain less than half of the discrepancy, and the remainder lacks a known reason. D and trimming come from the DNA, and the V and J calls and clone size come from that table. Present in this sample are approximately 270,000 clones, around 85% of which were seen just once. The ten largest clones capture 0.9% to 1.1% of the sample.

General conclusions and limits of the study: Most TCR sequences were observed very rarely across donors, whereas some public TCRs were present in many individuals. Cytomegalovirus status was reported to be diagnosed by the classifier with high specificity and sensitivity in both the original and validation cohorts. A later analysis had no HLA typing for the validation cohort, so co-occurrence there was scored across all 120 repertoires. According to the authors, the approach could potentially be generalized to other disease states and immunological phenotypes. Three of the identified cytomegalovirus-associated TCR beta chains were confirmed in vitro to be specific for cytomegalovirus antigens. A total of fewer than 200 TCR beta chains were listed by the study as associated with cytomegalovirus. In a later analysis, TCRs clustered in the first cohort were found to also tend to co-occur in the roughly 130 validation repertoires, with approximately 94% of cluster scores above 0.

Separate from the approximately 700-subject first cohort, the validation cohort of around 130 subjects was the group to which the donors belonged. Recombination connected TRBV28 to TRBJ1-2, with TRBD1 identical over 10 junction bases. What was sequenced was PBMCs. The source is a woman in her late teens or twenties in good health and CMV-seronegative. The encoded CDR3 is CASSLSRQGAWGYTF. The DNA reads as follows: TGTGCCAGCAGTTTATCCCGACAGGGGGCTTGGGGCTACACCTTC.